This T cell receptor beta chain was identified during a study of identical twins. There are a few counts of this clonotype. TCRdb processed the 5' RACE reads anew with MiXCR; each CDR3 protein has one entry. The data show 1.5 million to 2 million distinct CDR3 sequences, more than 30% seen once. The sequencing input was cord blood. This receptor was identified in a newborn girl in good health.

The CDR3 is CASSLTDPYEQYF. DNA for the CDR3: TGTGCCAGCAGCTTGACAGATCCCTACGAGCAGTACTTC. The genes are TRBV13 and TRBJ2-7; TRBD1 is a possible D gene (5 bases). This CDR3 region has 13 residues. Trimming removed 3 bases at V and 2 bases at J, with 8 bases between. Germline assignment: CDR1 PRHDT and CDR2 FYEKMQ (reference sequence).